This TCR beta chain was sequenced for a study of control samples from healthy donors and cancer patients. TCRdb's table, derived via immunoSEQ multiplex PCR, lists solely in-frame clones and lacks some. The sample has about 30,000 clones; 65% to 80% are singletons. Germline trimming cut 5 bases from V and 8 bases from J; bases unmatched to any gene: 8. The CDR3 is made up of 16 amino acids. Per the germline V gene, CDR1 is MDHEN and CDR2 is SYDVKM. The rearrangement links TRBV28 to TRBJ2-1; 14 bases map to TRBD2. The source material was PBMCs. This receptor was identified in a man aged 60-69 years with head and neck cancer. CDR3 in DNA: TGTGCCAGCAGTCCCCCCGGGACTAGCGGGAGAGATGAGCAGTTCTTC. Translated, it gives CASSPPGTSGRDEQFF.